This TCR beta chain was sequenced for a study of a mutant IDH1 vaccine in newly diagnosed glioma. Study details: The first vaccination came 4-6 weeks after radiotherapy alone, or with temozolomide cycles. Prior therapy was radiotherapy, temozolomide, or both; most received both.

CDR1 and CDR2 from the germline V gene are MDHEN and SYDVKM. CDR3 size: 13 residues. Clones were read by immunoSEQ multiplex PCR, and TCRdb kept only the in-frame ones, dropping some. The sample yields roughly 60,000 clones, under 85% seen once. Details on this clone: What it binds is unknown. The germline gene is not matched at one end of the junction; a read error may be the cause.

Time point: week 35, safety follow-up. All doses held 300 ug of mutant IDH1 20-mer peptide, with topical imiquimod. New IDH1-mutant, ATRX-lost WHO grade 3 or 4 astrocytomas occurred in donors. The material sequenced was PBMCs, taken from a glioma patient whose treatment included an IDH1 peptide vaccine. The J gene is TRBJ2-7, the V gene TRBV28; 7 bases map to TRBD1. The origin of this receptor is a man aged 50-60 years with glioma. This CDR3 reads CASNLQGSYEQYF. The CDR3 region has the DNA TGTGCCAGCAATTTACAGGGGAGCTACGAGCAGTACTTC. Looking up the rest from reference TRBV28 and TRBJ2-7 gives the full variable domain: DVKVTQSSRYLVKRTGEKVFLECVQDMDHENMFWYRQDPGLGLRLIYFSYDVKMKEKGDIPEGYSVSREKKERFSLILESASTNQTSMYLCASNLQGSYEQYFGPGTRLTVT.